The 25 T cell receptor beta chains given below trace back to one sample, sequenced in a study of cytomegalovirus exposure and HLA in healthy donors. It was with 60 Vbeta and 13 Jbeta primers that the PCR ran. The assay was immunoSEQ multiplex PCR, and TCRdb's table has in-frame clones only and misses some. The sample lists 200,000 to 250,000 clones; around 86% were seen once. Sequences were obtained from PBMCs. Receptors originate from a woman aged 40-49 years in good health and CMV-seronegative.

The CDR3 here is CASSSGQGGEKLFF. The CDR3 DNA follows: TGTGCCAGCTCATCCGGACAGGGCGGTGAAAAACTGTTTTTT. The rearrangement uses TRBV18 and TRBJ1-4; TRBD1 matches at 8 bases. Germline CDR1 reads KGHSH; CDR2 reads LQKENI. V lost 5 bases, J lost 7 bases, and 6 bases stayed unmatched. The CDR3 sequence is 14 residues long.

V gene TRBV12-5 combines with J gene TRBJ1-1, with D uncertain. The V gene's germline CDR1 is LGHNT and CDR2 FRNRAP. V was cut by 2 bases and J by 0 bases, with 13 bases left in between. The CDR3 totals 16 residues. This CDR3 is CASGLIIKRVNTEAFF. DNA of the CDR3: TGTGCTAGTGGTTTGATTATAAAAAGAGTGAACACTGAAGCTTTCTTT.

The sample holds one count of this clone. The rearrangement uses TRBV6-6 and TRBJ1-1; the D gene is possibly TRBD1 (6 bases). CDR3 size: 12 residues. Germline loops: CDR1 MNHNY, CDR2 SVGAGI (reference sequence). V was cut by 8 bases and J by 4 bases, with 11 bases left in between. CDR3 DNA sequence: TGTGCCAGCCTTAGGGGGATCACTGAAGCTTTCTTT. As protein: CASLRGITEAFF.

The rearrangement uses TRBV18 and TRBJ1-4; D ambiguous. CDR3 length equals 15 residues. The V end was cut by 4 bases, the J end by 3 bases, with 12 bases between. Germline loops: CDR1 KGHSH, CDR2 LQKENI. The CDR3 nucleotides are TGTGCCAGCTCACTAAGTACGGGGTCTAATGAAAAACTGTTTTTT. Amino acids: CASSLSTGSNEKLFF.

The CDR3 region is CASSQPAGATDTQYF. Written as DNA, the CDR3 is TGTGCCAGCAGCCAGCCGGCGGGAGCAACAGATACGCAGTATTTT. The V gene is TRBV7-2, the J gene TRBJ2-3; 7 bases match TRBD2. Germline CDR1 SGHTA, CDR2 FQGNSA. This CDR3 is 15 amino acids long. Germline trimming cut 5 bases from V and 3 bases from J; bases unmatched to any gene: 8.

The genes are TRBV2 and TRBJ2-3; 10 nucleotides agree with TRBD1. The ends lost 2 bases at V and 5 bases at J; junction bases unmatched: 13. Germline CDR1 is SNHLY and CDR2 is FYNNEI. The CDR3 is 18 amino acids. The CDR3 region has the DNA TGTGCCAGCAGTGAAATAGGGGGACAGGGGCCCTTCGGAGATACGCAGTATTTT. As protein: CASSEIGGQGPFGDTQYF.

This clone was seen just once. The gene calls are TRBV19 and TRBJ2-1; D may be TRBD2 (6 bases). The CDR3 sequence is 12 residues long. Germline loops: CDR1 LNHDA, CDR2 SQIVND (reference sequence). Between the trimmed V and J ends, which lost 3 bases and 7 bases, there was a span of 7 bases. The CDR3 loop is CASSMAGNEQFF. The CDR3 nucleotides read TGTGCCAGTAGTATGGCGGGGAATGAGCAGTTCTTC. Complete variable domain (other parts from reference TRBV19 and TRBJ2-1): DGGITQSPKYLFRKEGQNVTLSCEQNLNHDAMYWYRQDPGQGLRLIYYSQIVNDFQKGDIAEGYSVSREKKESFPLTVTSAQKNPTAFYLCASSMAGNEQFFGPGTRLTVL.

The genes are TRBV2 and TRBJ2-1; TRBD2 aligns across 9 bases. Germline CDR1 is SNHLY and CDR2 is FYNNEI. Trimming at V came to 8 bases and at J to 4 bases, leaving 6 bases not matched to a gene. This CDR3 region has 14 residues. CDR3 region: CASARLAVYNEQFF. CDR3 DNA: TGTGCCAGCGCACGACTAGCGGTTTACAATGAGCAGTTCTTC. Looking up the rest from reference TRBV2 and TRBJ2-1 gives the full variable domain: EPEVTQTPSHQVTQMGQEVILRCVPISNHLYFYWYRQILGQKVEFLVSFYNNEISEKSEIFDDQFSVERPDGSNFTLKIRSTKLEDSAMYFCASARLAVYNEQFFGPGTRLTVL.

This rearrangement joins TRBV9 to TRBJ2-5; D remains unclear. The better agreement between TRBJ2-7 and the DNA end casts doubt on the J call. This CDR3 is built from 14 residues. Germline V gene data show CDR1 as SGDLS and CDR2 as YYNGEE. The CDR3 bases are TGTGCCAGCAGCGTAGCTTCGGGTGACTACGAGCAGTACTTC. Translating gives CASSVASGDYEQYF.

The chain is built from TRBV7-2 and TRBJ1-5; D uncertain. The CDR3 totals 15 residues. The germline V and J ends were trimmed by 5 bases and 7 bases, with 18 bases remaining between them. CDR1 and CDR2 from the germline V gene are SGHTA and FQGNSA. The CDR3 reads CASSAVDGRFQPQHF. The CDR3 bases are TGTGCCAGCAGCGCCGTCGATGGGCGCTTCCAGCCCCAGCATTTT.

This chain links TRBV19 with TRBJ2-5; 8 bases line up with TRBD2. CDR3 size: 17 residues. CDR1 is LNHDA and CDR2 is SQIVND in the germline V gene (reference sequence). The V and J ends lost 2 bases and 1 base, in that order; junction bases with no gene match: 9. CDR3 nucleotides: TGTGCCAGTAGTATATCCCTCTGGACTAGCACCCAAGAGACCCAGTACTTC. Amino acids: CASSISLWTSTQETQYF.

The rearrangement links TRBV5-5 to TRBJ2-5, with TRBD2 matching over 8 bases. V lost 2 bases, J lost 5 bases, and 8 bases stayed unmatched. The CDR3 is 15 amino acids. The germline gives CDR1 SGHKS, CDR2 YYEKEE (reference sequence). CDR3 bases: TGTGCCAGCAGCTTAAAAGCGGGAGTTGCGGAGACCCAGTACTTC. This encodes CASSLKAGVAETQYF.

The CDR3 reads CASSQIDYGYTF. The CDR3 DNA follows: TGTGCCAGCTCACAGATAGACTATGGCTACACCTTC. The chain links TRBV18 to TRBJ1-2; D is ambiguous. There are 12 residues in the CDR3. V was cut by 4 bases and J by 3 bases, with 6 bases left in between. Per germline, CDR1 KGHSH and CDR2 LQKENI.

The chain carries TRBV5-4 and TRBJ1-2; the D is unclear. V lost 0 bases and J 0 bases, leaving 9 bases between the germline ends. This CDR3 spans 15 amino acids. Germline lookup yields CDR1 SGHNT and CDR2 YYREEE (reference sequence). In DNA, the CDR3 is TGTGCCAGCAGCTTGGGCGGAATACCTAACTATGGCTACACCTTC. This sequence encodes CASSLGGIPNYGYTF.

A single count supports this clone. The V gene is TRBV5-1, the J gene TRBJ2-7; 9 bases are shared with TRBD2. The CDR3 length is 16 residues. Trimming removed 0 bases from V and 0 bases from J; junction bases left unmatched: 4. The germline gives CDR1 SGHRS, CDR2 YFSETQ. The CDR3 here is CASSLGAGGFSYEQYF. The CDR3 region has the DNA TGCGCCAGCAGCTTGGGTGCGGGAGGGTTCTCCTACGAGCAGTACTTC.

J is TRBJ2-7 and V is TRBV4-1; TRBD2 aligns across 7 bases. This CDR3 is 14 amino acids long. Trimming removed 1 base from V and 5 bases from J; junction bases left unmatched: 5. Per the germline V gene, CDR1 is MGHRA and CDR2 is YSYEKL. The CDR3 reads CASSQVAGVDEQYF. CDR3 coding DNA: TGCGCCAGCAGCCAAGTTGCGGGAGTGGACGAGCAGTACTTC.

The chain employs TRBV6-5 and TRBJ1-2; 7 bases fit TRBD1. The CDR3 consists of 13 residues. V lost 5 bases, J lost 3 bases, and 3 bases stayed unmatched. Per the germline V gene, CDR1 is MNHEY and CDR2 is SVGAGI. The CDR3 nucleotides read TGTGCCAGCAGTCGACAGGGATACTATGGCTACACCTTC. Its protein product is CASSRQGYYGYTF.

The chain carries TRBV11-1 and TRBJ1-5, with D possibly TRBD1 on 5 matching bases. The CDR3 covers 19 residues. Germline V gene sequence: CDR1 SGHAT, CDR2 FQDESV (reference sequence). The ends were cut back, 5 bases at V and 2 bases at J, with 25 bases in the middle. CDR3 loop: CASSTLPDLGGIGNQPQHF. Written as DNA, the CDR3 is TGTGCCAGCAGCACACTACCGGACTTGGGGGGTATCGGCAATCAGCCCCAGCATTTT.

CDR3 sequence reads: CASSLTLWTGHNEKLFF. The CDR3 DNA is TGTGCCAGCAGTTTGACCCTGTGGACAGGGCATAATGAAAAACTGTTTTTT. The genes are TRBV28 and TRBJ1-4, with 8 bases that match TRBD1. This CDR3 contains 17 residues. V shed 3 bases and J 4 bases; nucleotides not matched to a gene: 10. The germline gives CDR1 MDHEN, CDR2 SYDVKM.

V is TRBV28 and J is TRBJ1-1; D ambiguous. Looked up from germline, CDR1 is MDHEN and CDR2 is SYDVKM. CDR3 length: 15 amino acids. V lost 6 bases to trimming and J lost 1 base, with 15 bases between them. The CDR3 DNA reads as TGTGCCAGCAGGATAACGGGAGCTTCGAACACTGAAGCTTTCTTT. It specifies CASRITGASNTEAFF.

This chain connects TRBV10-2 to TRBJ2-7, with TRBD2 matching 13 bases. The CDR3 totals 15 residues. Germline V gives CDR1 WSHSY, CDR2 SAAADI. Losses at the gene ends were 6 bases for V and 5 bases for J; bases not matched to a gene: 7. CDR3 in amino acids: CASSRAGTSGNEQYF. Here the CDR3 DNA reads TGCGCCAGCAGCAGAGCCGGGACTAGCGGGAACGAGCAGTACTTC.

The rearrangement uses TRBV29-1 and TRBJ2-1; 8 bases are shared with TRBD1. The CDR3 contains 12 residues. The V gene's germline CDR1 is SQVTM and CDR2 ANQGSEA. The V gene end was trimmed by 4 bases and the J gene end by 8 bases; junction bases not matched to a gene: 4. This CDR3 reads CSVAPGGYEQFF. CDR3 in DNA: TGCAGCGTTGCCCCAGGGGGCTATGAGCAGTTCTTC.

The rearrangement links TRBV7-8 to TRBJ2-2; 9 bases are shared with TRBD2. The CDR3 is 18 amino acids. Germline V gene lookup returns CDR1 SGHVS and CDR2 FQNEAQ. V was clipped by 5 bases and J by 5 bases; unmatched bases: 15. CDR3 sequence reads: CASSLGGRLAGQTGELFF. The CDR3 DNA sequence: TGTGCCAGCAGCCTAGGGGGGCGGCTAGCGGGGCAGACCGGGGAGCTGTTTTTT.

This chain joins TRBV4-1 and TRBJ2-4; TRBD2 matches 7 bases. V shed 5 bases and J 5 bases; nucleotides not matched to a gene: 12. Germline CDR1 reads MGHRA; CDR2 reads YSYEKL. The CDR3 has 16 amino acids. For the CDR3, the DNA is TGCGCCAGCAGCTTTACAGCGGGGATTAAGGAAAACATTCAGTACTTC. This sequence encodes CASSFTAGIKENIQYF.

The CDR3 coding sequence is TGTGCCAGCAGCGCCCTGTCCGGGGAGCTGTTTTTT. This gives the protein CASSALSGELFF. V usage is TRBV9 and J usage is TRBJ2-2; no reliable D call. Between the trimmed V and J ends, which lost 3 bases and 6 bases, there was a span of 6 bases. CDR1 and CDR2 from the germline V gene are SGDLS and YYNGEE. The CDR3 extends over 12 amino acids.